The clone carrying this TCR beta chain was seen a few times. Its antigen is not identified. The donors were all healthy and Caucasian. This specimen comes from a study of identical twins. Study-level findings and limits: In drawing conclusions, the study used cross-sectional statistical analysis and did not follow the same donors. Insertions were reduced in abundant cord blood beta clonotypes but not in memory repertoires.

Each CDR3 protein gets one entry after TCRdb re-called the 5' RACE reads with MiXCR. The table records hundreds of thousands of distinct CDR3 sequences, roughly 18% of them present only once. These same records also appear under a second study, on T cells expressing NK-cell markers.

Material for sequencing was PBMCs. This clonotype was sampled from a woman between 18 and 29 years old in good health.

The chain's CDR3 is CASSFGGAPETQYF. The CDR3, as DNA: TGCGCCAGCAGCTTCGGGGGGGCCCCAGAGACCCAGTACTTC. The rearrangement joins TRBV5-1 to TRBJ2-5; TRBD2 agrees at 8 bases. Looked up from germline, CDR1 is SGHRS and CDR2 is YFSETQ. The CDR3 covers 14 residues. V lost 2 bases, J lost 4 bases, and 4 bases stayed unmatched.